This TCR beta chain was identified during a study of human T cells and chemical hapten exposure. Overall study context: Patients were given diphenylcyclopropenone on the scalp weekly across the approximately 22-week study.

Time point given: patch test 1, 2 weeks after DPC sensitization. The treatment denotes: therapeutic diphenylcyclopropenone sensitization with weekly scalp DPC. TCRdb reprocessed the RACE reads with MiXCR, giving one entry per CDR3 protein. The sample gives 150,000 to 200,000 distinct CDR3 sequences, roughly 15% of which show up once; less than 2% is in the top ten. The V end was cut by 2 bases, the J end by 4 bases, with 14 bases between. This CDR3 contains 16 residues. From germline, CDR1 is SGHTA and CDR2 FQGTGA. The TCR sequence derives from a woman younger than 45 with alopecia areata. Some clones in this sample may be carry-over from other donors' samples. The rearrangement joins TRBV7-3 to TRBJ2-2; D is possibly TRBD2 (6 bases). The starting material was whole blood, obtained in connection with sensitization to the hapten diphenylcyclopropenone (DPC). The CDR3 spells CASSLSLRGGTGELFF. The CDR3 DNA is TGTGCCAGCAGCTTATCATTGCGGGGAGGCACCGGGGAGCTGTTTTTT.